The entry that follows covers one TCR beta chain sequence. The CDR3 loop spans 15 amino acids. Per the germline V gene, CDR1 is SEHNR and CDR2 is FQNEAQ (reference sequence). Losses at the gene ends were 5 bases for V and 6 bases for J; bases not matched to a gene: 7. The data originate from a study of blood T cell repertoires in COVID-19. For the study at large: From T cells, B-cell-depleted T cells, or PBMCs came the material, which was cDNA or gDNA.

Produced via immunoSEQ multiplex PCR; TCRdb's table is partial and in-frame only. The repertoire holds approximately 270,000 clones, with approximately 83% as singletons. This clonotype was obtained from a person aged 70 to 85 with COVID-19, enrolled during active disease. Sample: peripheral blood. The chain joins TRBV7-9 to TRBJ2-1, with 10 bases identical to TRBD1. The CDR3 spells CASSDRDRGRNEQFF. The DNA for the CDR3 is TGTGCCAGCAGCGACCGGGACAGGGGCCGCAATGAGCAGTTCTTC.